A selection of T cell receptor beta chains follows, all from one sample in a study of T cells in Graves' hyperthyroidism and ophthalmopathy. MiXCR was run by TCRdb on the multiplex PCR reads, yielding one entry per CDR3 protein. The table has over 700,000 distinct CDR3 sequences, roughly 20% seen once. The material sequenced was blood. Receptors originate from a woman in her forties or fifties with Graves' hyperthyroidism that later progressed to Graves' ophthalmopathy. The CDR3 runs from the conserved cysteine through the conserved F or W. Fields, in order: J gene, V gene, D gene, clone size, CDR3 DNA, CDR3 protein. The D gene is left open where the match is weak. Clone sizes are given selectively: once, few, many, or a class where the clone is expanded.

TRBJ2-1	TRBV2	-	many	TGTGCCAGCAGGACGGGGACCAACAATGAGCAGTTCTTC	CASRTGTNNEQFF
TRBJ1-2	TRBV11-2	TRBD1	many	TGTGCCAGCAGCCAGGGGGGGAACAGGGACACTCCTAACTATGGCTACACCTTC	CASSQGGNRDTPNYGYTF
TRBJ1-2	TRBV27	TRBD1	many	TGTGCCAGCAGCAGGGGGACAGGGCCAACCTATCAAGGCTACACCTTC	CASSRGTGPTYQGYTF
TRBJ1-1	TRBV7-3	-	many	TGTGCCAGCAGCAGGCAGTACAACACTGAAGCTTTCTTT	CASSRQYNTEAFF
TRBJ2-1	TRBV3-1	-	many	TGTGCCAGCAGCCACCAGTCGACCGACGGAGGATCCTACAATGAGCAGTTCTTC	CASSHQSTDGGSYNEQFF
TRBJ1-5	TRBV18	-	-	TGTGCCAGCCCACCTTCAGGTACTAATCAGCCCCAGCATTTT	CASPPSGTNQPQHF
TRBJ2-1	TRBV6-1	TRBD1	many	TGTGCCAGCAGTGTTCCGGGACAGGTTGGCAATGAGCAGTTCTTC	CASSVPGQVGNEQFF
TRBJ2-6	TRBV14	-	-	TGTGCCAGCAGCAAAGGAGGCCCGATCTCTGGGGCCAACGTCCTGACTTTC	CASSKGGPISGANVLTF
TRBJ2-7	TRBV6-1	-	many	TGTGCCAGCAGTGAAGTGGTAGCCTACGAGCAGTACTTC	CASSEVVAYEQYF
TRBJ2-1	TRBV19	TRBD1	-	TGTGCCAGTAGTATGACAGGGTGGTCCTACAATGAGCAGTTCTTC	CASSMTGWSYNEQFF
TRBJ2-3	TRBV2	TRBD2	many	TGTGCCAGCTCAACTAGCGGGGGTTATACGCAGTATTTT	CASSTSGGYTQYF
TRBJ2-7	TRBV20-1	TRBD1	-	TGCAGTGCTAGAGATCGGTCCGGGACAGCACCTTACGAGCAGTACTTC	CSARDRSGTAPYEQYF
TRBJ2-5	TRBV9	-	-	TGTGCCAGCAGCGTAGCAGGGGTAGAAGAGATCCAGTACTTC	CASSVAGVEEIQYF
TRBJ2-5	TRBV2	-	many	TGTGCCAGCAGTGTTAATGGGGGGGCCCAAGAGACCCAGTACTTC	CASSVNGGAQETQYF
TRBJ2-5	TRBV11-2	TRBD1	-	TGTGCCAGCAGCTCCCCCGGGACAGGGGACCAGGAGACCCAGTACTTC	CASSSPGTGDQETQYF
TRBJ1-3	TRBV30	-	-	TGTGCCTGGAGTGTACAGGTACCTGGAAACACCATATATTTT	CAWSVQVPGNTIYF
TRBJ1-1	TRBV27	-	-	TGTGCCAGCAGTTTAGCCCTTACAAGGAACACTGAAGCTTTCTTT	CASSLALTRNTEAFF
TRBJ1-6	TRBV12-3/TRBV12-4	-	few	TGTGCCAGCAGCCAGGGAGGACCGCGTTCACCCCTCCACTTT	CASSQGGPRSPLHF
TRBJ1-1	TRBV7-8	-	few	TGTGCCAGCAGCTTAGTAACAGGCCCGGGGACTGAAGCTTTCTTT	CASSLVTGPGTEAFF
TRBJ2-3	TRBV27	-	few	TGTGCCAGCACCCGCCGGGGTCAGGGCACAGATACGCAGTATTTT	CASTRRGQGTDTQYF
TRBJ1-1	TRBV27	-	-	TGTGCCAGCAGTAACCCGACCGGTATGGTGAACACTGAAGCTTTCTTT	CASSNPTGMVNTEAFF
TRBJ1-5	TRBV5-1	TRBD1	many	TGCGCCAGCAGACTTGACACAGGGGGCGATCAGCCCCAGCATTTT	CASRLDTGGDQPQHF
TRBJ1-2	TRBV5-1	TRBD1	many	TGCGCCAGCCGTCGGACAGGAGGGTTTGGCTACACCTTC	CASRRTGGFGYTF
TRBJ2-3	TRBV7-2	-	once	TGTGCCAGCAGCGGAAGGGGATACGCAGATACGCAGTATTTT	CASSGRGYADTQYF
TRBJ2-6	TRBV11-2	TRBD1	many	TGTGCCAGCAGCTTGGTGGGGACAGGGTTTGGCGTCCTGACTTTC	CASSLVGTGFGVLTF
TRBJ1-2	TRBV19	-	few	TGTGCCAGTAGCGACTGGATATCTCGTGGCTACACCTTC	CASSDWISRGYTF
TRBJ2-7	TRBV6-1	TRBD1	-	TGTGCCAGCAGCCACTACAGGGGGGTGTCCTACGAGCAGTACTTC	CASSHYRGVSYEQYF
TRBJ2-5	TRBV27	-	-	TGTGCCAGCAGACCGACGGCCCTCTGGGAGACCCAGTACTTC	CASRPTALWETQYF
TRBJ1-4	TRBV7-6	-	-	TGTGCCAGCAGCTTAAGAGGCAGGGGACGCAATAATGAAAAACTGTTTTTT	CASSLRGRGRNNEKLFF
TRBJ2-3	TRBV12-3/TRBV12-4	-	-	TGTGCCAGCACTTTGAGCCTTAATACGCAGTATTTT	CASTLSLNTQYF
TRBJ1-2	TRBV20-1	-	-	TGCAGTGCTAACGACGGCGCTTATGGCTACACCTTC	CSANDGAYGYTF
TRBJ1-3	TRBV9	-	few	TGTGCCAGCAGCGTAGACGTCGGCACACTATCTGGAAACACCATATATTTT	CASSVDVGTLSGNTIYF
TRBJ1-2	TRBV6-5	TRBD1	-	TGTGCCAGCAGTTCCTTGACAGGGCTGAACTATGGCTACACCTTC	CASSSLTGLNYGYTF
TRBJ1-6	TRBV18	-	-	TGTGCCAGCTCACCGGAGGAGGGTGCGGTGCATTTTTCACCCCTCCACTTT	CASSPEEGAVHFSPLHF
TRBJ1-2	TRBV6-9	TRBD1	-	TGTGCCAGCAGTTACCGGGGACAGGGGCTATATGGCTACTCCTTC	CASSYRGQGLYGYSF
TRBJ1-5	TRBV30	TRBD1	few	TGTGCCTGGAGTGTTGGGACAGTGCACAATCAGCCCCAGCATTTT	CAWSVGTVHNQPQHF
TRBJ1-6	TRBV18	TRBD1	many	TGTGCCAGCTCAGACCGGGACAGGGTAGTTAATTCACCCCTCCACTTT	CASSDRDRVVNSPLHF